These 21 T cell receptor beta chains share one sample of origin, sequenced in a study of sequential checkpoint blockade in melanoma. Indicated treatment: randomized to nivolumab then ipilimumab (arm A) or the reverse (arm B). Repertoires were generated with immunoSEQ multiplex PCR, while TCRdb's copy carries only in-frame clones and drops some. The top ten clones hold 38% of a sample with about 21,000 clones, under 85% of them seen once. The source material was CD8+ T cells sorted from blood (inferred from file names), sampled from a patient given nivolumab and ipilimumab in sequence. The receptors shown here come from a human donor with melanoma.

The chain carries TRBV30 and TRBJ2-1, with D possibly matching TRBD2 (6 bases). The CDR3 is 13 residues long. V lost 1 base and J lost 8, with 12 bases in between. The germline V gene encodes CDR1 GTSNPN and CDR2 SVGIG (reference sequence). CDR3 coding DNA: TGTGCCTGGAGTGAGTCGGCGGGGCATGAGCAGTTCTTC. Translated: CAWSESAGHEQFF. The complete variable domain, with remaining parts taken from reference TRBV30 and TRBJ2-1, reads SQTIHQWPATLVQPVGSPLSLECTVEGTSNPNLYWYRQAAGRGLQLLFYSVGIGQISSEVPQNLSASRPQDRQFILSSKKLLLSDSGFYLCAWSESAGHEQFFGPGTRLTVL.

This clone is deemed medium-sized. Other DNA variants within this sample encode the same CDR3. V is TRBV10-2 and J is TRBJ1-4, with D possibly being TRBD1 (5 bases). Germline lookup yields CDR1 WSHSY and CDR2 SAAADI. Trimming stripped 7 bases from V and 4 bases from J, with 10 bases between. The CDR3 covers 13 residues. This CDR3 reads CASTGHLNEKLFF. CDR3 in DNA: TGCGCCAGCACCGGACACCTTAATGAAAAACTGTTTTTT.

The J gene is TRBJ2-7, the V gene TRBV4-2; TRBD1 matches at 7 bases. Unmatched junction bases numbered 12, after V lost 2 bases and J lost 5 bases. This CDR3 is 16 amino acids long. CDR1 is LGHNA and CDR2 is YNFKEQ in the germline V gene. CDR3 loop: CASSQPQGTVGNEQYF. In DNA form, the CDR3 reads TGTGCCAGCAGCCAACCTCAGGGGACAGTAGGGAACGAGCAGTACTTC.

This rearrangement joins TRBV5-1 to TRBJ1-1, with TRBD1 matching 10 bases. Germline CDR1 SGHRS, CDR2 YFSETQ. J was trimmed by 0 bases and V by 4 bases; bases with no gene match: 9. This CDR3 is 17 amino acids long. For the CDR3, the DNA is TGCGCCAGCAGCCTGACAGGGGGCCTTGGTATGAACACTGAAGCTTTCTTT. It codes for CASSLTGGLGMNTEAFF. The complete variable domain, with remaining parts taken from reference TRBV5-1 and TRBJ1-1, reads KAGVTQTPRYLIKTRGQQVTLSCSPISGHRSVSWYQQTPGQGLQFLFEYFSETQRNKGNFPGRFSGRQFSNSRSEMNVSTLELGDSALYLCASSLTGGLGMNTEAFFGQGTRLTVV.

This clone was detected only once. V usage is TRBV5-5 and J usage is TRBJ1-2; 10 nucleotides align to TRBD1. The CDR3 is 16 amino acids. V was clipped by 6 bases and J by 4 bases; unmatched bases: 12. The V gene's germline CDR1 is SGHKS and CDR2 YYEKEE (reference sequence). The CDR3 here is CASILPGQGNFYGYTF. The CDR3, as DNA: TGTGCCAGCATCCTCCCGGGACAGGGGAATTTCTATGGCTACACCTTC.

The rearrangement uses TRBV11-2 and TRBJ2-7, with a weak D call TRBD2 (5 bases). The V and J ends lost 3 bases and 1 base respectively, with 13 bases between them. The length of the CDR3 is 15 residues. The germline V gene has CDR1 SGHAT and CDR2 FQNNGV. The CDR3 is CASSLDFGDSYEQYF. In DNA form, the CDR3 reads TGTGCCAGCAGCTTGGACTTTGGGGATTCCTACGAGCAGTACTTC.

The CDR3 is CATSRLTELNTEAFF. DNA for the CDR3: TGTGCCACCAGCAGACTGACAGAGCTGAACACTGAAGCTTTCTTT. The rearrangement links TRBV15 to TRBJ1-1, with a possible D match to TRBD1 (5 bases). The CDR3 spans 15 residues. Germline V gives CDR1 LNHNV, CDR2 YYDKDF (reference sequence). V was pared by 2 bases and J by 0 bases, with 10 bases between.

This clone was seen a handful of times. The chain combines TRBV19 with TRBJ1-3; D perhaps matches TRBD1 (6 bases). The V gene's germline CDR1 is LNHDA and CDR2 SQIVND (reference sequence). Between the trimmed V and J ends, which lost 6 bases and 2 bases, there was a span of 11 bases. The CDR3 totals 14 residues. The CDR3 spells CASSVQGTGNTIYF. CDR3 bases: TGTGCCAGTAGCGTACAGGGCACTGGAAACACCATATATTTT.

The V gene is TRBV4-2, the J gene TRBJ2-1; 9 positions agree with TRBD1. With 5 bases clipped from V and 0 bases from J, the junction kept 5 bases outside the gene matches. The CDR3 extends over 16 amino acids. CDR1 and CDR2 (germline): LGHNA, YNFKEQ. The CDR3 spells CASSAYRGLSYNEQFF. CDR3 DNA: TGTGCCAGCAGCGCTTACAGGGGGCTCTCCTACAATGAGCAGTTCTTC.

V and J are TRBV6-6 and TRBJ2-7; 7 positions match TRBD1. This CDR3 is built from 16 residues. Germline CDR1 is MNHNY and CDR2 is SVGAGI (reference sequence). After removal of 0 bases from V and 2 bases from J, the junction contained 7 bases not matched to a gene. The CDR3 loop is CASSYSESGTAYEQYF. The CDR3 region has the DNA TGTGCCAGCAGTTACTCCGAGAGTGGGACAGCCTACGAGCAGTACTTC.

The table lists this clone with a count of one. The chain uses TRBV7-6 and TRBJ2-1; D is unresolved. The CDR3 runs to 17 residues. Germline CDR1 is SGHVS and CDR2 is FNYEAQ. V was trimmed by 4 bases and J by 0 bases, leaving 16 bases between them. The CDR3 nucleotides read TGTGCCAGCAGCTCAGCCCCGACTCGGAGCTCCTACAATGAGCAGTTCTTC. It encodes CASSSAPTRSSYNEQFF.

This chain uses TRBV29-1 with TRBJ2-1; 8 bases agree with TRBD2. CDR3 length: 15 amino acids. CDR1 is SQVTM and CDR2 is ANQGSEA in the germline V gene. V trimming: 2 bases; J trimming: 3 bases; junction bases outside the gene matches: 6. The CDR3 reads CSVESSGYYYNEQFF. In DNA, the CDR3 is TGCAGCGTTGAATCTAGCGGGTATTACTACAATGAGCAGTTCTTC.

The V call is TRBV19, the J call TRBJ2-7; D possibly corresponds to TRBD2 (6 bases). Germline V gene sequence: CDR1 LNHDA, CDR2 SQIVND (reference sequence). This CDR3 spans 15 amino acids. Trimming removed 0 bases at V and 2 bases at J, with 11 bases between. The CDR3 DNA reads as TGTGCCAGTAGTATAGAGGCGGGACTTACCTACGAGCAGTACTTC. Translation gives CASSIEAGLTYEQYF.

This clone was seen just once. V gene TRBV27 combines with J gene TRBJ1-5, with 8 bases identical to TRBD1. Germline values: CDR1 MNHEY, CDR2 SMNVEV (reference sequence). There are 16 residues in the CDR3. J lost 7 bases, V lost 5 bases, and 13 bases had no gene match. CDR3 bases: TGTGCCAGCAGTCTACGACAGGGGCGGTTCGGGCAGCCCCAGCATTTT. The encoded protein is CASSLRQGRFGQPQHF.

The chain combines TRBV6-5 with TRBJ1-3, with D maybe TRBD1 (5 bases). CDR1 is MNHEY and CDR2 is SVGAGI in the germline V gene. Trimming removed 2 bases at V and 2 bases at J, with 13 bases between. This CDR3 has 16 residues. The CDR3 DNA sequence: TGTGCCAGCAGTTACATGCCGGGGGAAGCTGGAAACACCATATATTTT. Its translation is CASSYMPGEAGNTIYF.

The chain joins TRBV27 to TRBJ2-1; 7 bases fit TRBD2. Losses at the gene ends were 8 bases for V and 4 bases for J; bases not matched to a gene: 5. CDR1 and CDR2 from the germline V gene are MNHEY and SMNVEV (reference sequence). This CDR3 is 13 amino acids long. The CDR3 protein is CASGIAGYNEQFF. The CDR3 DNA is TGTGCCAGCGGGATAGCGGGTTACAATGAGCAGTTCTTC.

This chain connects TRBV30 to TRBJ1-4; D is perhaps TRBD1 (6 bases). The length of the CDR3 is 13 residues. Germline loops: CDR1 GTSNPN, CDR2 SVGIG (reference sequence). V was shortened by 5 bases and J by 11 bases, with 18 bases between the two germline ends. The chain's CDR3 is CAWLETTGTKLFF. The DNA for the CDR3 is TGTGCCTGGCTCGAAACGACAGGAACGAAACTGTTTTTT.

This chain links TRBV7-9 with TRBJ1-2; D is unclear. Trimming removed 4 bases at V and 5 bases at J, with 14 bases between. CDR1 is SEHNR, CDR2 FQNEAQ, per germline (reference sequence). The CDR3 is 14 amino acids. The CDR3 sequence: CASSSPGKGYGYTF. CDR3 nucleotides: TGTGCCAGCAGCTCCCCCGGGAAGGGTTATGGCTACACCTTC.

The V call is TRBV6-6, the J call TRBJ1-3, with D perhaps matching TRBD1 (5 bases). The germline CDR1 and CDR2 sequences are MNHNY and SVGAGI (reference sequence). V was pared by 7 bases and J by 8 bases, with 12 bases between. The CDR3 covers 12 residues. The CDR3 here is CASNGGLDTIYF. The CDR3 bases are TGTGCCAGCAACGGGGGTCTGGACACCATATATTTT.

The chain joins TRBV4-2 to TRBJ1-2; no clear D. Germline lookup yields CDR1 LGHNA and CDR2 YNFKEQ. V lost 0 bases, J lost 8 bases, and 22 bases lay in between. The CDR3 spans 17 residues. In nucleotides, the CDR3 is TGTGCCAGCAGCCAAGAATTTGGTCAGGTTCTCCCTGAGGGCTACACCTTC. Residues: CASSQEFGQVLPEGYTF.

The chain links TRBV5-6 to TRBJ1-2; the D gene is possibly TRBD1 (6 bases). The CDR3 sequence is 14 residues long. The germline gives CDR1 SGHDT, CDR2 YYEEEE. V was shortened by 0 bases and J by 4 bases, with 10 bases between the two germline ends. The DNA of the CDR3 is TGTGCCAGCAGCTTGGTGGACAGCCTCTATGGCTACACCTTC. Its protein is CASSLVDSLYGYTF.